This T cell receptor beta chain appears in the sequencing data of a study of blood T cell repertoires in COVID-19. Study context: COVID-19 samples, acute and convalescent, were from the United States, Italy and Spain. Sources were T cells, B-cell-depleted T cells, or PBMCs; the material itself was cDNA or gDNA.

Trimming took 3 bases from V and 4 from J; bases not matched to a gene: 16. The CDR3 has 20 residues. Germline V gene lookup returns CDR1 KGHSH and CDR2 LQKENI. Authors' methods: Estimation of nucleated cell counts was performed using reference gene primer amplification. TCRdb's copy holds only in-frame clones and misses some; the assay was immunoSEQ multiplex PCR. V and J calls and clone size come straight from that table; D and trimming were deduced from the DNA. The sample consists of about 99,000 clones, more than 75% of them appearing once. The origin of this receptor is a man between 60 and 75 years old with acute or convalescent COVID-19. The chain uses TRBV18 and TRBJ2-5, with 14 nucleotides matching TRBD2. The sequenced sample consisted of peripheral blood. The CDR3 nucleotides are TGTGCCAGCTCACCCCCTTTTAGGCCCGGGACTAGCGGGAGAGGAGAGACCCAGTACTTC. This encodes CASSPPFRPGTSGRGETQYF.